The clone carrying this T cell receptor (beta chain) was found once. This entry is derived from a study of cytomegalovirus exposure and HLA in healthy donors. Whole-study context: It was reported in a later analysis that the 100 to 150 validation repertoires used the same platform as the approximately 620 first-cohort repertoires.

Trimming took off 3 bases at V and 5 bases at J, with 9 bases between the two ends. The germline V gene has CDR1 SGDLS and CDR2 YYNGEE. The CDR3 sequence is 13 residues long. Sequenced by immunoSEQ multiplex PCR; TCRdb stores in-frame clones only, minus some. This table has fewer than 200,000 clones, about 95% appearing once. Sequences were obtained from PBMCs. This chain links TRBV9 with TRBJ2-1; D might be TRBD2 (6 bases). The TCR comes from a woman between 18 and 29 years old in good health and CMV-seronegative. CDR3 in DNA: TGTGCCAGCAGCGCGGGACTCGACAATGAGCAGTTCTTC. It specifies CASSAGLDNEQFF.